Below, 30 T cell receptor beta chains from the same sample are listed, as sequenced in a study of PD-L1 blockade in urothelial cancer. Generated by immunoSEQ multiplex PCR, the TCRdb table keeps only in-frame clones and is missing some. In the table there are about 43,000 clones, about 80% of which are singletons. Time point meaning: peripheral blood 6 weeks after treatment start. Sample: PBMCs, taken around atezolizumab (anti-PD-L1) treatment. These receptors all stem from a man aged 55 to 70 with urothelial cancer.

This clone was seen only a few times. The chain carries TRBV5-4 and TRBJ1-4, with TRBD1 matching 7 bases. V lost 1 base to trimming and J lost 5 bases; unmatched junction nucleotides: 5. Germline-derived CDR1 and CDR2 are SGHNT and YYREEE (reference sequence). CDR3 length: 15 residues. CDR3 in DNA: TGTGCCAGCAGCTTGTCGGCAGGGGGGAATGAAAAACTGTTTTTT. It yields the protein CASSLSAGGNEKLFF.

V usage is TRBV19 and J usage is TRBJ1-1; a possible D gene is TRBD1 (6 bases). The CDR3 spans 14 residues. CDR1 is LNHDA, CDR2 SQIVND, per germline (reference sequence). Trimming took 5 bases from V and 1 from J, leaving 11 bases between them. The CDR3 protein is CASSLKTGNTEAFF. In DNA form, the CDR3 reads TGTGCCAGTAGTCTAAAGACAGGGAACACTGAAGCTTTCTTT.

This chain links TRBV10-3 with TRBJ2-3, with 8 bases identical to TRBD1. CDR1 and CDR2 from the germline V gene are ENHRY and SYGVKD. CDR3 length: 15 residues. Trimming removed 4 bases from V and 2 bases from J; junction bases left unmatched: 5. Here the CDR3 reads CAISGGQGTTDTQYF. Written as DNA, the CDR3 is TGTGCCATCAGTGGCGGACAGGGCACCACAGATACGCAGTATTTT.

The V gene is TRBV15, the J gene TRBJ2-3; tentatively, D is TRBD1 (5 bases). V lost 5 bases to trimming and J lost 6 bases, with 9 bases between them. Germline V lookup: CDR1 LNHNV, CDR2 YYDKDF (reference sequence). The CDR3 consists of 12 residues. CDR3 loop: CATSGASDTQYF. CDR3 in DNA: TGTGCCACCAGCGGGGCATCCGATACGCAGTATTTT.

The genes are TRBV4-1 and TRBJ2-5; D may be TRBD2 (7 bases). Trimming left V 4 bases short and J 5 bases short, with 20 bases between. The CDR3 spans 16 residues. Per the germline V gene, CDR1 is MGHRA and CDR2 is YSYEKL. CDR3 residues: CASSPKRGAGGETQYF. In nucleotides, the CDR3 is TGCGCCAGCAGCCCAAAAAGGGGGGCCGGGGGGGAGACCCAGTACTTC.

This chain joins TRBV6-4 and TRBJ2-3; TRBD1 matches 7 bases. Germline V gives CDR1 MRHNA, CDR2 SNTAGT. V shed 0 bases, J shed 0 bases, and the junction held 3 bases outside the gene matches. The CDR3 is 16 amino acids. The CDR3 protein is CASSDSAGGSTDTQYF. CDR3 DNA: TGTGCCAGCAGTGACTCGGCAGGGGGAAGCACAGATACGCAGTATTTT.

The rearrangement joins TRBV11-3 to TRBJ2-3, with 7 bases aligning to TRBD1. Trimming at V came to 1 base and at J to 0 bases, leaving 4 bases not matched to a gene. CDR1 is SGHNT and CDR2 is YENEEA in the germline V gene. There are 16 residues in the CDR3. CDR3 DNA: TGTGCCAGCAGCTTAGGGGACAGAACTAGCACAGATACGCAGTATTTT. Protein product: CASSLGDRTSTDTQYF.

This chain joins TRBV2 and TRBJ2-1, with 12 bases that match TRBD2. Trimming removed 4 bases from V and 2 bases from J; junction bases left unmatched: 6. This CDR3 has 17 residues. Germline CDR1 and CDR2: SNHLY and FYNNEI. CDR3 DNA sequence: TGTGCCAGCAGTGGACTAGCGGGGGAGTCCCCCTACAATGAGCAGTTCTTC. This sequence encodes CASSGLAGESPYNEQFF.

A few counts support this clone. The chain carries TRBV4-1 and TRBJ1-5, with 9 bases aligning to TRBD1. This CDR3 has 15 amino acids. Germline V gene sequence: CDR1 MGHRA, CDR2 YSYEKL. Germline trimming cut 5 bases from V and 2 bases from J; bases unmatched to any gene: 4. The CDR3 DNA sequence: TGCGCCAGCAGCACAGGGGGCATTGGCAATCAGCCCCAGCATTTT. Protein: CASSTGGIGNQPQHF.

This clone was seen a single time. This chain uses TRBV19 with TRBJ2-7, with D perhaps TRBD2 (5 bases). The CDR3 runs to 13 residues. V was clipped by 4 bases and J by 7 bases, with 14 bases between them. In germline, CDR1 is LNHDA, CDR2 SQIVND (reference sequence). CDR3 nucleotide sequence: TGTGCCAGTAGTAGCGGGCCGACGGGAGAGCAGTACTTC. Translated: CASSSGPTGEQYF.

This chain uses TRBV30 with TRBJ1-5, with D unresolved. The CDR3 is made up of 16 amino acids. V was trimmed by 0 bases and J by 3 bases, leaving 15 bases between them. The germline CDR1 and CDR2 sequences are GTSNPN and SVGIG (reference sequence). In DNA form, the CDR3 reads TGTGCCTGGAGTGTAAGATCAGGAACGTTCAATCAGCCCCAGCATTTT. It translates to CAWSVRSGTFNQPQHF.

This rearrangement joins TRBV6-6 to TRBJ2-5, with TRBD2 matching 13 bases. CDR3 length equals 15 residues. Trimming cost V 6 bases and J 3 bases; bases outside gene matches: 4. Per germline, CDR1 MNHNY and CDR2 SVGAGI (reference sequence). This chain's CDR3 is CASRTGTSGEETQYF. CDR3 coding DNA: TGTGCCAGCAGAACCGGGACTAGCGGGGAAGAGACCCAGTACTTC.

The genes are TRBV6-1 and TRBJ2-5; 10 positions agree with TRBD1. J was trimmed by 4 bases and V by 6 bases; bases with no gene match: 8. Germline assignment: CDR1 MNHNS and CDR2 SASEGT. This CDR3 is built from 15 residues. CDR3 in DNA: TGTGCCAGCAGGAGGGACAGGGGATCCCCAGAGACCCAGTACTTC. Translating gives CASRRDRGSPETQYF.

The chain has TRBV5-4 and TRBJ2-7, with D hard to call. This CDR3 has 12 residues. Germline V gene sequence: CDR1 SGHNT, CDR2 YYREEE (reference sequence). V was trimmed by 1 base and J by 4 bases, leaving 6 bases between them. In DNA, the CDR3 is TGTGCCAGCAGCTTGCGAGGTTACGAGCAGTACTTC. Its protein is CASSLRGYEQYF.

The CDR3 loop reads CASSRGTETEAFF. In DNA, the CDR3 is TGTGCCAGTAGCAGAGGGACAGAGACTGAAGCTTTCTTT. The rearrangement joins TRBV19 to TRBJ1-1; 7 nucleotides match TRBD1. The CDR3 consists of 13 residues. From germline, CDR1 is LNHDA and CDR2 SQIVND (reference sequence). J was trimmed by 5 bases and V by 6 bases; bases with no gene match: 6. Looking up the rest from reference TRBV19 and TRBJ1-1 gives the full variable domain: DGGITQSPKYLFRKEGQNVTLSCEQNLNHDAMYWYRQDPGQGLRLIYYSQIVNDFQKGDIAEGYSVSREKKESFPLTVTSAQKNPTAFYLCASSRGTETEAFFGQGTRLTVV.

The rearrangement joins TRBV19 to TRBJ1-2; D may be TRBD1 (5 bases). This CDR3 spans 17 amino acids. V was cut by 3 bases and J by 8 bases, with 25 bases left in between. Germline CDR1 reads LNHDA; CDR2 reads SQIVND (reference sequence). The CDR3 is CASSMNLDSSYSQGYTF. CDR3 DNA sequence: TGTGCCAGTAGTATGAATCTCGACAGCAGCTACTCTCAGGGCTACACCTTC.

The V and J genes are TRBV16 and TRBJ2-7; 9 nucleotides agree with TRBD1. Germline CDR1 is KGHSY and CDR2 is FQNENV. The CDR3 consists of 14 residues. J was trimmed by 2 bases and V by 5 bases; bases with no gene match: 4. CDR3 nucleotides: TGTGCCAGCAGCGCAGGGACAGGGACCTACGAGCAGTACTTC. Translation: CASSAGTGTYEQYF. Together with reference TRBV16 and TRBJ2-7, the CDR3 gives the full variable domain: GEEVAQTPKHLVRGEGQKAKLYCAPIKGHSYVFWYQQVLKNEFKFLISFQNENVFDETGMPKERFSAKCLPNSPCSLEIQATKLEDSAVYFCASSAGTGTYEQYFGPGTRLTVT.

CDR3 residues: CASSPRQGAYGYTF. The CDR3 coding sequence is TGTGCCAGCTCACCCCGACAGGGGGCCTATGGCTACACCTTC. This chain connects TRBV18 to TRBJ1-2; TRBD1 matches 10 bases. The CDR3 runs to 14 residues. Germline V lookup: CDR1 KGHSH, CDR2 LQKENI. After removal of 3 bases from V and 4 bases from J, the junction contained 2 bases not matched to a gene. The whole variable domain, filled in from reference TRBV18 and TRBJ1-2, reads NAGVMQNPRHLVRRRGQEARLRCSPMKGHSHVYWYRQLPEEGLKFMVYLQKENIIDESGMPKERFSAEFPKEGPSILRIQQVVRGDSAAYFCASSPRQGAYGYTFGSGTRLTVV.

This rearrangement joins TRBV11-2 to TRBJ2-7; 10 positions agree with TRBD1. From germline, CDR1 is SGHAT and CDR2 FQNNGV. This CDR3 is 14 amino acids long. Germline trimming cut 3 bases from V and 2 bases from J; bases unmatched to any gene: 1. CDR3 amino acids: CASSFGTGAYEQYF. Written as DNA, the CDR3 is TGTGCCAGCAGCTTTGGGACAGGGGCCTACGAGCAGTACTTC. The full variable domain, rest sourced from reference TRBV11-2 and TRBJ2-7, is EAGVAQSPRYKIIEKRQSVAFWCNPISGHATLYWYQQILGQGPKLLIQFQNNGVVDDSQLPKDRFSAERLKGVDSTLKIQPAKLEDSAVYLCASSFGTGAYEQYFGPGTRLTVT.

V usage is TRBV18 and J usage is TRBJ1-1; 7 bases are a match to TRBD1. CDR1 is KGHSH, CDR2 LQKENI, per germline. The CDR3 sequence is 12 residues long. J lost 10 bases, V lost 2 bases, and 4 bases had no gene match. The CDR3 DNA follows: TGTGCCAGCTCACCAGACGGGACAGCAGCTTTCTTT. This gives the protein CASSPDGTAAFF.

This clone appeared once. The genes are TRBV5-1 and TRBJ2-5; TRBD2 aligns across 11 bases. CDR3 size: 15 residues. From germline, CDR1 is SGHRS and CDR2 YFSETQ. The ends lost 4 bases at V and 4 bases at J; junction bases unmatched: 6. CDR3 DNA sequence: TGCGCCAGCAGCCCAATAGCGGGGGGGCCAGAGACCCAGTACTTC. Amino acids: CASSPIAGGPETQYF.

CDR3 region: CASSLQGRGWSPLHF. The CDR3 nucleotides read TGTGCCAGCAGCCTCCAGGGGCGAGGTTGGTCACCCCTCCACTTT. This rearrangement joins TRBV7-2 to TRBJ1-6; D perhaps matches TRBD1 (6 bases). Germline CDR1 and CDR2: SGHTA and FQGNSA. This CDR3 region has 15 residues. With 5 bases removed from V and 10 bases from J, the gap between germline ends came to 18 bases.

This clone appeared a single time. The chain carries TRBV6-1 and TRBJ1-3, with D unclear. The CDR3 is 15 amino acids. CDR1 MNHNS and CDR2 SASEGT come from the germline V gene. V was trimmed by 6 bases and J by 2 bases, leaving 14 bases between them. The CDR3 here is CASRALLEAGNTIYF. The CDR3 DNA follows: TGTGCCAGCAGGGCGTTGCTAGAAGCTGGAAACACCATATATTTT.

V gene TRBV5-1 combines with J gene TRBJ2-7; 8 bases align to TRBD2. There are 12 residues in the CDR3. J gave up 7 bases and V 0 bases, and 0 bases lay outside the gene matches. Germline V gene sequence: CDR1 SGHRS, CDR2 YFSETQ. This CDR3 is CASSLAGGEQYF. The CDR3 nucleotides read TGCGCCAGCAGCTTGGCGGGGGGGGAGCAGTACTTC.

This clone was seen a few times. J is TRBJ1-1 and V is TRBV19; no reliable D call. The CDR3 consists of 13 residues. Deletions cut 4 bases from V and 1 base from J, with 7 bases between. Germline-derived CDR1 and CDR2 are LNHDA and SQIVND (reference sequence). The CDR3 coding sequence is TGTGCCAGTAGTAGTCGGGAGAACACTGAAGCTTTCTTT. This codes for CASSSRENTEAFF.

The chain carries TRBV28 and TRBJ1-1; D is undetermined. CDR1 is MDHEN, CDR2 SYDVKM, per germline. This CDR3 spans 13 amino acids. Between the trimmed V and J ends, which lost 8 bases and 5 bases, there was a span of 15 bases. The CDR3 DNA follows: TGTGCCAGCGTACCCCCGGGGAGGACTGAAGCTTTCTTT. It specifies CASVPPGRTEAFF.

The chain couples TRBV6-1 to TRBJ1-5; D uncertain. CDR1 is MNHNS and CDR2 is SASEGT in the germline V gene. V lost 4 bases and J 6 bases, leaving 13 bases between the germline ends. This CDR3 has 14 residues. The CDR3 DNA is TGTGCCAGCAGTGGGGCCCTCGTAGGTCAGCCCCAGCATTTT. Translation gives CASSGALVGQPQHF.

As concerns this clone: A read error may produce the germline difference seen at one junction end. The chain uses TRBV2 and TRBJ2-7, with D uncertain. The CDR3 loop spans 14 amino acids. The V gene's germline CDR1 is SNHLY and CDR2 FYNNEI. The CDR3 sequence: CASSEETYSYEQYF. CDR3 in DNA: TGTGCCAGCAGCGAAGAAACCTACTCCTACGAGCAGTACTTC.

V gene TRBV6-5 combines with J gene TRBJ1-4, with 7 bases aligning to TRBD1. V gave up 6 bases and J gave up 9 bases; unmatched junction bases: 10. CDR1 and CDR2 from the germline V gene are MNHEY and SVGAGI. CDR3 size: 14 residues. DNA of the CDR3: TGTGCCAGCAGCCCCGGCAGGGGGTGGAAAAAACTGTTTTTT. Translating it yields CASSPGRGWKKLFF.

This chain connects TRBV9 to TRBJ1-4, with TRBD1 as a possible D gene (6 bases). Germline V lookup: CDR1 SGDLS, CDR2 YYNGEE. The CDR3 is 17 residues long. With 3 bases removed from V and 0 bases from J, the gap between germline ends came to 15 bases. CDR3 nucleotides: TGTGCCAGCAGCGCTGGGGGGGGCGGGGCAACTAATGAAAAACTGTTTTTT. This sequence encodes CASSAGGGGATNEKLFF.